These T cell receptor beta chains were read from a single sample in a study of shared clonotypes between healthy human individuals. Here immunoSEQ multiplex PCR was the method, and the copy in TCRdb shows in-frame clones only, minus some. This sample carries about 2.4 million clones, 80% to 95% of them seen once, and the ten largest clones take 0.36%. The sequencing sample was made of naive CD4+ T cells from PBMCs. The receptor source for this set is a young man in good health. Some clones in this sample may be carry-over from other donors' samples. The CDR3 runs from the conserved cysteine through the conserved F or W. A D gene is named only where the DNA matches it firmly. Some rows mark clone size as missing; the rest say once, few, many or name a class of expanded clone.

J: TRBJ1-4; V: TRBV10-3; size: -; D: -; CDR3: CATRGANEKLFF; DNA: TGTGCCACCAGGGGAGCTAATGAAAAACTGTTTTTT
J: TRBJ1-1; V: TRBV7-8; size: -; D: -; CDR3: CASSLAPMNTEAFF; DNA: TGTGCCAGCAGCTTAGCGCCCATGAACACTGAAGCTTTCTTT
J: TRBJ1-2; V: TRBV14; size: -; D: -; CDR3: CASSQVGGGYGYTF; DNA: TGTGCCAGCAGCCAAGTTGGGGGAGGTTATGGCTACACCTTC
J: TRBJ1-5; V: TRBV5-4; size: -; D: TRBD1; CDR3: CASSLAGQGGNQPQHF; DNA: TGTGCCAGCAGCTTGGCGGGACAGGGCGGCAATCAGCCCCAGCATTTT
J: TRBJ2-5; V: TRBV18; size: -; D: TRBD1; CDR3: CASSTQGAFQETQYF; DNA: TGTGCCAGCTCCACACAGGGGGCCTTCCAAGAGACCCAGTACTTC
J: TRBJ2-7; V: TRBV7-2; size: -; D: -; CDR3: CASRQHAGSRQYF; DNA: TGTGCCAGCAGGCAACATGCTGGGTCTCGGCAGTACTTC
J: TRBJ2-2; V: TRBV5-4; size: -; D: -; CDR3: CASSRGGTGPTGELFF; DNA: TGTGCCAGCAGCCGGGGGGGGACAGGGCCCACCGGGGAGCTGTTTTTT
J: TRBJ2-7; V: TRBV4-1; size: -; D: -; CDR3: CASSQSPPGYYEQYF; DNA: TGCGCCAGCAGCCAATCCCCACCGGGCTACTACGAGCAGTACTTC
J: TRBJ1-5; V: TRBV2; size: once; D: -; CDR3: CASSVVDGAGAQHF; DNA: TGTGCCAGCAGTGTAGTCGACGGTGCTGGCGCCCAGCATTTT
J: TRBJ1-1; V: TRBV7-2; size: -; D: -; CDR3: CASSLVRGAEAFF; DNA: TGTGCCAGCAGCTTAGTCCGGGGCGCTGAAGCTTTCTTT
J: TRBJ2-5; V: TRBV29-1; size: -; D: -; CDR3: CSAANPRERQETQYF; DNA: TGCAGCGCCGCCAATCCCCGGGAGCGGCAAGAGACCCAGTACTTC
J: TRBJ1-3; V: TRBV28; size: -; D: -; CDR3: CASRIQEAGNTIYF; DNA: TGTGCCAGCAGGATACAGGAAGCTGGAAACACCATATATTTT
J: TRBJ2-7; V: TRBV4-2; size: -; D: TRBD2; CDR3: CASSPGLAESYEQYF; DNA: TGTGCCAGCAGCCCGGGACTAGCGGAGTCCTACGAGCAGTACTTC
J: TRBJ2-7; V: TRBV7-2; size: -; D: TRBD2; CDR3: CASSLAGGFPEQYF; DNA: TGTGCCAGCAGCTTGGCGGGAGGCTTCCCCGAGCAGTACTTC
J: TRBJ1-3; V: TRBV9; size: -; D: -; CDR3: CASSPHVSGNTIYF; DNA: TGTGCCAGCAGCCCTCATGTCTCTGGAAACACCATATATTTT
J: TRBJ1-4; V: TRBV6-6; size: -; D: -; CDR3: CASSYSATNEKLFF; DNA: TGTGCCAGCAGTTACAGTGCAACTAATGAAAAACTGTTTTTT
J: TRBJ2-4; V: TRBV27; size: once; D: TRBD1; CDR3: CASSSDRGAKNIQYF; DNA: TGTGCCAGCAGTTCGGACAGGGGGGCCAAAAACATTCAGTACTTC
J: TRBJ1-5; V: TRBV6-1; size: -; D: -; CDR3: CASSVLINRPQHF; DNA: TGTGCCAGCAGTGTTTTGATCAATCGGCCCCAGCATTTT
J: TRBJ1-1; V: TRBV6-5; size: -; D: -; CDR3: CASSSALNTEAFF; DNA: TGTGCCAGCAGTAGTGCACTGAACACTGAAGCTTTCTTT
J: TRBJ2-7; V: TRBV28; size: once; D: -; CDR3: CAARGPKAEQYF; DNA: TGTGCCGCCCGGGGCCCAAAGGCCGAGCAGTACTTC
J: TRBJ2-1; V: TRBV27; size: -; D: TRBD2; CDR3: CASRPSGRGAYNEQFF; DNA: TGTGCCAGCAGGCCTAGCGGGAGAGGCGCCTACAATGAGCAGTTCTTC
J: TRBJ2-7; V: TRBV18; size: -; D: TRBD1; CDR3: CASSPLRDRGYEQYF; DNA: TGTGCCAGCTCACCACTTCGCGACAGGGGTTACGAGCAGTACTTC
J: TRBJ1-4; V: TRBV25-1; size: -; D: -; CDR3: CASSERQPGLNEKLFF; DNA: TGTGCCAGCAGTGAACGCCAACCGGGACTTAATGAAAAACTGTTTTTT
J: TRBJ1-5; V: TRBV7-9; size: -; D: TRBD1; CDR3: CASSLGGQVSQPQHF; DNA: TGTGCCAGCAGCCTGGGGGGACAGGTAAGTCAGCCCCAGCATTTT
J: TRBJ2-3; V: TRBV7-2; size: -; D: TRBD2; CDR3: CASRLALAGNTDTQYF; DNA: TGTGCCAGCAGATTAGCCCTAGCGGGGAACACAGATACGCAGTATTTT
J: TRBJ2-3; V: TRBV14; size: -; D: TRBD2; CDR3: CASSLGLAGRTQYF; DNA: TGTGCCAGCAGCCTCGGACTAGCGGGTAGGACGCAGTATTTT
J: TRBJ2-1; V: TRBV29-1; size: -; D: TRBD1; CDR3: CSVAPGQGDTEQFF; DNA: TGCAGCGTTGCACCGGGACAGGGTGATACTGAGCAGTTCTTC
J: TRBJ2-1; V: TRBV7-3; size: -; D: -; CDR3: CASSLNRDNEQFF; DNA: TGTGCCAGCAGCTTGAACAGGGACAATGAGCAGTTCTTC
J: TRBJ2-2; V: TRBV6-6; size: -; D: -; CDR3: CASKLGQRNTGELFF; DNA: TGTGCCAGCAAACTAGGACAGAGGAACACCGGGGAGCTGTTTTTT
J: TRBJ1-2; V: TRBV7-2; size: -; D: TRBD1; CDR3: CASSLETGNGYTF; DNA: TGTGCCAGCAGCTTAGAGACAGGGAATGGCTACACCTTC
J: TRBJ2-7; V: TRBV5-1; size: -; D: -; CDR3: CASKGEAEQYF; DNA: TGCGCCAGCAAGGGAGAGGCCGAGCAGTACTTC
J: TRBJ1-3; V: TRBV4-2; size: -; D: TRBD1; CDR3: CASTPGLGQGRNTIYF; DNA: TGTGCCAGCACCCCAGGGCTCGGACAGGGCAGAAACACCATATATTTT
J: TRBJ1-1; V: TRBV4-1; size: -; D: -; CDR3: CASSRVPANTEAFF; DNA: TGCGCCAGCAGCCGTGTCCCAGCGAACACTGAAGCTTTCTTT
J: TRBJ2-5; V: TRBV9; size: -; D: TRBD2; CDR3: CASNRLAGEEETQYF; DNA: TGTGCCAGCAACCGACTAGCGGGAGAAGAAGAGACCCAGTACTTC
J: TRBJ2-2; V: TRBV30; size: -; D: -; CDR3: CAWSADYTGELFF; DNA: TGTGCCTGGAGCGCGGACTACACCGGGGAGCTGTTTTTT
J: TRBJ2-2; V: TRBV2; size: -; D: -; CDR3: CASSELRLVGGLFF; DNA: TGTGCCAGCAGTGAATTAAGACTAGTCGGCGGGCTGTTTTTT
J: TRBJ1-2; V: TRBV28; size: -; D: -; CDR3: CASSLRTLGGRTAGYTF; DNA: TGTGCCAGCAGTTTACGGACTTTGGGAGGCAGGACCGCTGGCTACACCTTC
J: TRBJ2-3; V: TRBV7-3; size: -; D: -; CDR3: CASSIFPGGEGTQYF; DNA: TGTGCCAGCAGCATTTTTCCCGGGGGCGAGGGTACGCAGTATTTT
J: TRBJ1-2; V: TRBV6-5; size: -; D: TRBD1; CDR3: CASSTGTVDGYTF; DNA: TGTGCCAGCAGCACCGGGACAGTAGATGGCTACACCTTC
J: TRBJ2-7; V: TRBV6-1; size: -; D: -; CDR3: CASTRRASYEQYF; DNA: TGTGCCAGCACCCGCAGGGCCTCCTACGAGCAGTACTTC
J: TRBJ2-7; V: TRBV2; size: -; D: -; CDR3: CASSPRRVGVEQYF; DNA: TGTGCCAGCAGCCCGCGAAGGGTGGGGGTCGAGCAGTACTTC
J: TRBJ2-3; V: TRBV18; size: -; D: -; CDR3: CASSPPTGTSTDTQYF; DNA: TGTGCCAGCTCACCGCCGACAGGGACTAGCACAGATACGCAGTATTTT
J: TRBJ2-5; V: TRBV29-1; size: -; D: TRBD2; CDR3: CSAISSGETQYF; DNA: TGCAGCGCCATTTCTAGCGGAGAGACCCAGTACTTC
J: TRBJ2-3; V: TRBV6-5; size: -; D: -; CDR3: CASSNRGDTQYF; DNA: TGTGCCAGCAGTAATAGGGGAGATACGCAGTATTTT